What follows describes a single TCR beta chain. What it binds is not known. Full-length variable regions came from constant-region reverse primers plus semi-nested Nested Universal Primer A PCR. TCRdb recomputed calls from the 5' RACE reads with MiXCR, one row per CDR3 protein. Among almost 8,500 distinct CDR3 sequences, about two thirds were seen once, and the ten largest hold about 4.4%. Germline CDR1 MNHEY, CDR2 SVGAGI. The CDR3 runs to 15 residues. Trimming took 6 bases from V and 0 from J; bases not matched to a gene: 5. Naive CD4+ cells had CD25+ Tregs removed. Study findings and constraints: The TCR gene usage of tumor memory CD4+ T cells clustered together with blood and lymph node memory CD4+ cells and with lymph node naive CD4+ cells. Tumor-infiltrating Treg TCR alpha and beta sequences overlapped most with tumor naive CD4+ T cells, then blood naive.

This receptor was identified in a female donor with breast cancer. The chain employs TRBV6-5 and TRBJ1-5; 7 bases are shared with TRBD1. Input material: tumor-infiltrating naive CD4+ T cells sorted from the breast tumor. Subset reported: naive CD4+ T cells, CD4+CD45RA+CD25-. The CDR3 is CASRSGQNSNQPQHF. DNA for the CDR3: TGTGCCAGCAGGTCGGGACAGAATAGCAATCAGCCCCAGCATTTT.